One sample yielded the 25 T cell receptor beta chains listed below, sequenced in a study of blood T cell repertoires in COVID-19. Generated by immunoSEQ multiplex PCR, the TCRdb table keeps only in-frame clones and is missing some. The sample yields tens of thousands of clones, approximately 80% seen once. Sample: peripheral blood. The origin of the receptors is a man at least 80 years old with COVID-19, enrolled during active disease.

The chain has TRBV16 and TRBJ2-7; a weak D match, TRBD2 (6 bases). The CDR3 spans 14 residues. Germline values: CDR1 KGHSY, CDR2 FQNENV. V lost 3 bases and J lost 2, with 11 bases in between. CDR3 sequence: CASSQEGGPYEQYF. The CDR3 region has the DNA TGTGCCAGCAGCCAGGAGGGAGGACCCTACGAGCAGTACTTC.

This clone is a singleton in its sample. The chain's CDR3 is CASTEGGVHTGELFF. The CDR3 DNA is TGTGCCAGCACCGAAGGGGGCGTGCACACCGGGGAGCTGTTTTTT. The rearrangement joins TRBV27 to TRBJ2-2; 7 nucleotides align to TRBD1. The V gene end was trimmed by 7 bases and the J gene end by 3 bases; junction bases not matched to a gene: 8. Germline CDR1 is MNHEY and CDR2 is SMNVEV (reference sequence). The CDR3 covers 15 residues.

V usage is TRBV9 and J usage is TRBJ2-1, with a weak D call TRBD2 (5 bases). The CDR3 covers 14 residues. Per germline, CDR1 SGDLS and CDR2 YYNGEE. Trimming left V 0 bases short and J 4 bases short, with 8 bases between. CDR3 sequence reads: CASSVALAYNEQFF. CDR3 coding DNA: TGTGCCAGCAGCGTAGCCCTAGCTTACAATGAGCAGTTCTTC.

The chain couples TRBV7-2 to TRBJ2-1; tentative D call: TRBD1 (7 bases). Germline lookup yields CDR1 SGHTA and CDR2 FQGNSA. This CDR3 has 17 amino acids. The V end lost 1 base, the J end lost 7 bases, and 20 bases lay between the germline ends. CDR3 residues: CASSLGRDSLIGNEQFF. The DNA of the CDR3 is TGTGCCAGCAGCTTAGGGAGGGACAGTTTGATTGGGAATGAGCAGTTCTTC.

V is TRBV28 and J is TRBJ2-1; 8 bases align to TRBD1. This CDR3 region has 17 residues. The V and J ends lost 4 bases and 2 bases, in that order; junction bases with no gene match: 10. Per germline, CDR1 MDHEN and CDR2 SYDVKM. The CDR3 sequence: CASSSPPRGLTYNEQFF. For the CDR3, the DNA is TGTGCCAGCAGTTCTCCCCCCAGGGGGCTTACCTACAATGAGCAGTTCTTC.

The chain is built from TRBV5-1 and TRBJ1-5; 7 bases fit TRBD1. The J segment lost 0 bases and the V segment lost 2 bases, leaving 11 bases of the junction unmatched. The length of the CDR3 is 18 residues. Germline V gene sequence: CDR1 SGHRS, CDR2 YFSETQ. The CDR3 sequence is CASSFDPQGVISNQPQHF. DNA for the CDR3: TGCGCCAGCAGCTTTGATCCGCAGGGGGTTATTAGCAATCAGCCCCAGCATTTT.

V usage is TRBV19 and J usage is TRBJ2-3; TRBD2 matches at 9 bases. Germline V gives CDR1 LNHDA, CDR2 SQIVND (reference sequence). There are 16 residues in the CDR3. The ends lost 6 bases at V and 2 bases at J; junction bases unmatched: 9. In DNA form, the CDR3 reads TGTGCCAGTAGACCTCTAGCGGGGATGTTCACAGATACGCAGTATTTT. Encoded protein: CASRPLAGMFTDTQYF.

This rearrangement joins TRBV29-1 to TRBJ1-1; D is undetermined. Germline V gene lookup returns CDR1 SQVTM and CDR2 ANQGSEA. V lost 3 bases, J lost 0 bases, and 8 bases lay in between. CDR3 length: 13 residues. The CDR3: CSVEGQMNTEAFF. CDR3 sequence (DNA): TGCAGCGTTGAGGGCCAGATGAACACTGAAGCTTTCTTT.

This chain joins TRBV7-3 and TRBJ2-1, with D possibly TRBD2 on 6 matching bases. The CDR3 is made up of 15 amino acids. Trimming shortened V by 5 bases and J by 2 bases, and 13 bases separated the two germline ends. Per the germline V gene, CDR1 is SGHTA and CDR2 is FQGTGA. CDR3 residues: CASSPRGGAYNEQFF. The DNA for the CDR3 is TGTGCCAGCAGCCCGCGGGGTGGGGCCTACAATGAGCAGTTCTTC. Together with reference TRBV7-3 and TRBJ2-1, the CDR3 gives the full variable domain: GAGVSQTPSNKVTEKGKYVELRCDPISGHTALYWYRQSLGQGPEFLIYFQGTGAADDSGLPNDRFFAVRPEGSVSTLKIQRTERGDSAVYLCASSPRGGAYNEQFFGPGTRLTVL.

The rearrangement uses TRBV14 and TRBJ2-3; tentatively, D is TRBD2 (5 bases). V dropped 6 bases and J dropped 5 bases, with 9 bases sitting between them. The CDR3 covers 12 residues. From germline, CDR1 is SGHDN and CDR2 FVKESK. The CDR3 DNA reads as TGTGCCAGCAGACGCGGAGGAGATACGCAGTATTTT. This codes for CASRRGGDTQYF.

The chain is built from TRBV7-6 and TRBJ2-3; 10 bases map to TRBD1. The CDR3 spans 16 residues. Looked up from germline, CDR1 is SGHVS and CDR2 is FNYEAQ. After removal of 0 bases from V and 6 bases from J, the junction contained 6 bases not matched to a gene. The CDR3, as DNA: TGTGCCAGCAGCTTAGCTATGACAGGGGGCTCGGATACGCAGTATTTT. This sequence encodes CASSLAMTGGSDTQYF.

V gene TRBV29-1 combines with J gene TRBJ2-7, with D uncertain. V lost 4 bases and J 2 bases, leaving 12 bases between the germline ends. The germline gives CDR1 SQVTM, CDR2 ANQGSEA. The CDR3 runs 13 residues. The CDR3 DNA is TGCAGCGTTGGGGCAACCCAAGCCTACGAGCAGTACTTC. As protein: CSVGATQAYEQYF.

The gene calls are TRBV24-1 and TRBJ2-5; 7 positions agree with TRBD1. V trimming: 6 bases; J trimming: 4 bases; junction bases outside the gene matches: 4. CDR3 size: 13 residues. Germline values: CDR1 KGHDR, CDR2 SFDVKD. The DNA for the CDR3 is TGTGCCACCAGTCCGACAGGGAGAGAGACCCAGTACTTC. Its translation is CATSPTGRETQYF.

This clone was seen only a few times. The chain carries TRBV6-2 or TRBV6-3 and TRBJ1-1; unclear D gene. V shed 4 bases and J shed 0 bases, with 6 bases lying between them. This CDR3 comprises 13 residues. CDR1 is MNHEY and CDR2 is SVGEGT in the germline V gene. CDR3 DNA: TGTGCCAGCAGTTCCCAGGTGAACACTGAAGCTTTCTTT. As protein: CASSSQVNTEAFF.

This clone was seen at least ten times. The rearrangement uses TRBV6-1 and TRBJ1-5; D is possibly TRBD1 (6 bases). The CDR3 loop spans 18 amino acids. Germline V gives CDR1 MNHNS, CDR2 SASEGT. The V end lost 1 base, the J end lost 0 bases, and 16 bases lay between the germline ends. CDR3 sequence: CASSEGGTGQHSNQPQHF. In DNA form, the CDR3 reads TGTGCCAGCAGTGAAGGTGGTACAGGGCAACATAGCAATCAGCCCCAGCATTTT.

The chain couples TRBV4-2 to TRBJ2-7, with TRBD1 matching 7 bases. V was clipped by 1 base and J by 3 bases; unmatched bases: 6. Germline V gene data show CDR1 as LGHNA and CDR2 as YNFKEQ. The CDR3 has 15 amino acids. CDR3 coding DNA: TGTGCCAGCAGCCAAGCTACAGGGGCCAACTACGAGCAGTACTTC. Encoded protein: CASSQATGANYEQYF.

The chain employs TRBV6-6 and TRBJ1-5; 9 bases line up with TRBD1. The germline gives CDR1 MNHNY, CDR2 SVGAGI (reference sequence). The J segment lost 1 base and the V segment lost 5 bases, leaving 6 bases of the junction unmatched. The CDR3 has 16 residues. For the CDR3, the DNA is TGTGCCAGCAGTCGAGCCGGGACAGGGAGCAATCAGCCCCAGCATTTT. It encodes CASSRAGTGSNQPQHF.

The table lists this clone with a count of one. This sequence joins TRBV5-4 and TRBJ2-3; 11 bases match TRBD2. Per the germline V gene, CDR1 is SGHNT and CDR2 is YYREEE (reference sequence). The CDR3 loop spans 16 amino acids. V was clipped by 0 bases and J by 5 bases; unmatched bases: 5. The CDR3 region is CASSLGLAGLGDTQYF. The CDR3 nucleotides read TGTGCCAGCAGCTTGGGACTAGCGGGATTGGGAGATACGCAGTATTTT.

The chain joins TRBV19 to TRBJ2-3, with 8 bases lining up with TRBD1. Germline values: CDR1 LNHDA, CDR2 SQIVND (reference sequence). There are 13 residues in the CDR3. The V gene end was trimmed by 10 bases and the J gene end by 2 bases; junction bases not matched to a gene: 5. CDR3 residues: CAITDRVTDTQYF. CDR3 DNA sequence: TGTGCCATTACGGACAGGGTCACAGATACGCAGTATTTT.

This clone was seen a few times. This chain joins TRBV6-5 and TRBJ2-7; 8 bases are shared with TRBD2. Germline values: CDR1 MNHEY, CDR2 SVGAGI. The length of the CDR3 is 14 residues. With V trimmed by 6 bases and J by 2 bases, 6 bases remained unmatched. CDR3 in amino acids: CASRPRGGPYEQYF. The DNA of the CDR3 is TGTGCCAGCAGACCACGGGGGGGCCCCTACGAGCAGTACTTC.

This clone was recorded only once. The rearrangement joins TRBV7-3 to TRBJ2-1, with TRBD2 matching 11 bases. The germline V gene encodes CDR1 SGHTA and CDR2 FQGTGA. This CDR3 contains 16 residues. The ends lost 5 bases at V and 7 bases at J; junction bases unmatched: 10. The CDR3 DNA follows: TGTGCCAGCAGCCAAACTAGCGGGGGCGGTCCGAATGAGCAGTTCTTC. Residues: CASSQTSGGGPNEQFF.

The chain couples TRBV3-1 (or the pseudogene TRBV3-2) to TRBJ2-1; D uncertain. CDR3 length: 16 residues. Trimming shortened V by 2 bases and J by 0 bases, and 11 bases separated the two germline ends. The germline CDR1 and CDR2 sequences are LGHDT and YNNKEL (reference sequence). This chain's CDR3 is CASSQRCPSSYNEQFF. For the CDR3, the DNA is TGTGCCAGCAGCCAACGTTGCCCTAGCTCCTACAATGAGCAGTTCTTC.

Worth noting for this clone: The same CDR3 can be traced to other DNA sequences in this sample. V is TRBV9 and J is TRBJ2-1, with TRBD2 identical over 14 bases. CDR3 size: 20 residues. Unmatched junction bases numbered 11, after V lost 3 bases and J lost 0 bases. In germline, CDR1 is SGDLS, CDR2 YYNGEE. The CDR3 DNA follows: TGTGCCAGCAGCGCTCGACTAGCGGGGGGGCCGGGGACCTCCTACAATGAGCAGTTCTTC. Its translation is CASSARLAGGPGTSYNEQFF.

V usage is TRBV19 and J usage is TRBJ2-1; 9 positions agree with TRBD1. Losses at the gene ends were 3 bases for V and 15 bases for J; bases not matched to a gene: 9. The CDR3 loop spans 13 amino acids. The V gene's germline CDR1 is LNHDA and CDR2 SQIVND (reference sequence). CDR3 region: CASSIRTGVMLFF. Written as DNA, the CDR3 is TGTGCCAGTAGTATCCGGACAGGGGTGATGCTGTTCTTC.

CDR3 sequence (DNA): TGTGCCAGCAGCCAAGGAAGCGGGGGGATCTACGAGCAGTACTTC. Protein product: CASSQGSGGIYEQYF. The chain carries TRBV3-1 (or the pseudogene TRBV3-2) and TRBJ2-7, with TRBD2 matching 9 bases. CDR1 and CDR2 (germline): LGHDT, YNNKEL (reference sequence). With V trimmed by 1 base and J by 3 bases, 4 bases remained unmatched. This CDR3 comprises 15 residues.